A selection of T cell receptor beta chains follows, all from one sample in a study of blood T cell repertoires in COVID-19. Libraries were prepared by immunoSEQ multiplex PCR; TCRdb keeps only in-frame clonotypes and omits some of them. The sample holds approximately 130,000 clones; 75% to 90% are singletons and the top ten take about 18%. The specimen sequenced was PBMCs or T cells enriched from blood (not recorded which). Source of these receptors: a man younger than 45 who had recovered from COVID-19. The CDR3 runs from the conserved cysteine through the conserved F or W. A D gene is named only where the DNA matches it firmly. Clone size is not always given. Where it is, it says once, few, many or a class for expanded clones.

clone size	V gene	D gene	J gene	CDR3 protein	CDR3 DNA
few	TRBV28	TRBD1	TRBJ2-7	CATQTGDYEQYF	TGTGCCACCCAGACAGGGGACTACGAGCAGTACTTC
.	TRBV29-1	.	TRBJ1-2	CSVEGQGSEDGYTF	TGCAGCGTTGAGGGCCAGGGGAGTGAGGATGGCTACACCTTC
.	TRBV11-3	.	TRBJ2-3	CASSWGRSDTQYF	TGTGCCAGCAGCTGGGGGCGATCAGATACGCAGTATTTT
.	TRBV7-9	.	TRBJ1-2	CASSLDPNYGYTF	TGTGCCAGCAGCTTAGATCCGAACTATGGCTACACCTTC
.	TRBV11-2	.	TRBJ1-1	CASSLGYAGGAFF	TGTGCCAGCAGCTTGGGGTACGCCGGGGGGGCTTTCTTT
.	TRBV2	TRBD1	TRBJ1-1	CASSGPGTANTEAFF	TGTGCCAGCAGTGGACCCGGGACAGCGAACACTGAAGCTTTCTTT
once	TRBV19	.	TRBJ2-5	CATQTQAGWGETQYF	TGTGCCACCCAAACTCAGGCGGGATGGGGAGAGACCCAGTACTTC
.	TRBV18	.	TRBJ2-3	CASSPPWGAPTDTQYF	TGTGCCAGCTCACCACCTTGGGGAGCCCCCACAGATACGCAGTATTTT
.	TRBV9	.	TRBJ2-3	CASAPTGRSTDTQYF	TGTGCCAGCGCCCCGACAGGGAGGAGCACAGATACGCAGTATTTT
.	TRBV12-3/TRBV12-4	.	TRBJ2-5	CASSFFAETQYF	TGTGCCAGCAGTTTTTTTGCGGAGACCCAGTACTTC
.	TRBV20-1	TRBD1	TRBJ1-5	CSASNNRGLGQPQHF	TGCAGTGCTAGTAACAACAGGGGGCTCGGACAGCCCCAGCATTTT
few	TRBV7-2	.	TRBJ1-2	CASSLAGPTRGYTF	TGTGCCAGCAGCTTAGCAGGTCCGACTAGGGGCTACACCTTC
.	TRBV4-1	.	TRBJ2-7	CASSQGLDGREQYF	TGCGCCAGCAGCCAAGGTCTAGACGGTCGCGAGCAGTACTTC
.	TRBV18	.	TRBJ1-3	CASSPPSVSGNTIYF	TGTGCCAGCTCACCACCGTCGGTCTCTGGAAACACCATATATTTT
.	TRBV10-3	.	TRBJ2-3	CAISEPTSTDTQYF	TGTGCCATCAGTGAGCCGACTAGCACAGATACGCAGTATTTT
.	TRBV12-3/TRBV12-4	.	TRBJ1-3	CASSLLFPNTIYF	TGTGCCAGCAGTTTATTATTCCCAAACACCATATATTTT
.	TRBV5-1	TRBD1	TRBJ1-2	CASSIDTTGGAFGYTF	TGCGCCAGCAGCATCGACACTACAGGGGGCGCTTTTGGCTACACCTTC
.	TRBV3-1/TRBV3-2	TRBD1	TRBJ2-3	CASSQAPGQGPVADTQYF	TGTGCCAGCAGCCAGGCTCCGGGACAGGGCCCTGTGGCAGATACGCAGTATTTT
.	TRBV10-3	.	TRBJ2-3	CAISGSGSGTDTQYF	TGTGCCATCAGTGGGTCGGGTAGCGGCACAGATACGCAGTATTTT
.	TRBV5-1	TRBD2	TRBJ2-1	CASSSTASGNLVEQFF	TGCGCCAGCAGCTCGACGGCTAGCGGGAACTTGGTTGAGCAGTTCTTC
.	TRBV3-1/TRBV3-2	TRBD2	TRBJ2-7	CASRGGLAGAYEQYF	TGTGCCAGCAGGGGGGGACTAGCGGGAGCCTACGAGCAGTACTTC
.	TRBV4-1	TRBD2	TRBJ2-1	CASSQVFLGSGEYNEQFF	TGCGCCAGCAGCCAAGTTTTTCTAGGAAGCGGGGAGTACAATGAGCAGTTCTTC
.	TRBV6-5	.	TRBJ1-5	CASSSVLGNQPQHF	TGTGCCAGCAGTTCAGTCCTGGGCAATCAGCCCCAGCATTTT
.	TRBV12-5	.	TRBJ2-1	CASGSSSSYNEQFF	TGTGCTAGTGGTTCAAGTAGCTCCTACAATGAGCAGTTCTTC
.	TRBV7-8	.	TRBJ1-4	CASSIGQKNEKLFF	TGTGCCAGCAGCATAGGACAGAAGAATGAAAAACTGTTTTTT
once	TRBV29-1	.	TRBJ1-1	CSVEAARGEAFF	TGCAGCGTTGAAGCCGCTCGGGGTGAAGCTTTCTTT
.	TRBV3-1/TRBV3-2	TRBD2	TRBJ2-1	CASSQVSGANGHEQFF	TGTGCCAGCAGCCAAGTAAGCGGGGCCAACGGCCATGAGCAGTTCTTC
.	TRBV10-1	TRBD2	TRBJ2-1	CASSKLAGGLNEQFF	TGCGCCAGCAGTAAACTAGCGGGAGGGCTTAATGAGCAGTTCTTC
.	TRBV5-1	.	TRBJ2-6	CASSLELGNGKGANVLTF	TGCGCCAGCAGCTTGGAGTTGGGTAACGGGAAGGGGGCCAACGTCCTGACTTTC
.	TRBV5-8	.	TRBJ1-2	CASSSGDGYTF	TGTGCCAGCAGCTCGGGGGATGGCTACACCTTC
.	TRBV4-1	.	TRBJ2-7	CASSQEWPGPYEQYF	TGCGCCAGCAGCCAAGAGTGGCCAGGGCCCTACGAGCAGTACTTC
.	TRBV7-3	TRBD1	TRBJ1-1	CASSLKIPTGGHTEAFF	TGTGCCAGCAGCTTAAAAATCCCCACAGGGGGCCACACTGAAGCTTTCTTT
.	TRBV2	TRBD1	TRBJ2-1	CASSTGVYAYNEQFF	TGTGCCAGCAGCACAGGGGTTTACGCCTACAATGAGCAGTTCTTC
once	TRBV24-1	TRBD2	TRBJ2-3	CATAGGRTDTQYF	TGTGCCACCGCGGGGGGGCGGACAGATACGCAGTATTTT
.	TRBV6-1	.	TRBJ1-1	CASSEGGLDAFF	TGTGCCAGCAGTGAGGGGGGGCTCGACGCTTTCTTT
.	TRBV12-3/TRBV12-4	.	TRBJ1-1	CASTPLWATEAFF	TGTGCCAGCACCCCGTTGTGGGCCACTGAAGCTTTCTTT
.	TRBV3-1/TRBV3-2	.	TRBJ2-2	CASRIRQPNTGELFF	TGTGCCAGCCGGATTAGACAGCCGAACACCGGGGAGCTGTTTTTT